This TCR beta chain was retrieved from a study of beta chain features in type 1 diabetes. Study background: There was similarity between patients and healthy donors in age, gender and cell yields. Whole-study results and caveats: Within each of all four CD4+ subsets, Type 1 diabetes patients had TCRB CDR3s that were moderately but significantly shorter. Reads derived from cDNA could over-represent cells showing high TCR expression. A definitive answer on HLA type influencing TCRB rearrangement was not reached here.

Per germline, CDR1 MNHEY and CDR2 SVGAGI. This CDR3 contains 14 residues. V was trimmed by 5 bases and J by 6 bases, leaving 15 bases between them. Sorting of CD4+ naive, central memory, regulatory and stem cell-like memory cells was performed via CD45RO/CCR7/CD25/CD127/CD95/CD27. With regard to this clone: The antigen remains undetermined.

TCRB transcripts that were expressed got sequenced, as all of the isolated RNA had been reverse transcribed. The data were produced by immunoSEQ multiplex PCR, yet TCRdb's version contains in-frame clones alone and is incomplete. This sample has more than 100,000 clones, with roughly 10% found just once. The source is a man aged 25 to 40 with type 1 diabetes. The specimen was central memory CD4+ T cells from blood. The chain is built from TRBV6-5 and TRBJ2-3; maybe TRBD2 (5 bases). The CDR3 DNA follows: TGTGCCAGCAGTCTACGAGGGCCGGAGGATACGCAGTATTTT. Amino acid sequence: CASSLRGPEDTQYF.